These 3 T cell receptor beta chains came from one sample sequenced in a study of chemoradiotherapy in HPV16-positive cancers. The repertoire was sequenced with immunoSEQ multiplex PCR; TCRdb's copy has only in-frame clones and lacks some. This table has around 13,000 clones, roughly nine tenths appearing once. The sample was blood, taken from a patient who underwent chemoradiotherapy. The receptor set was obtained from a human donor with HPV-associated anogenital cancer.

This clone was counted only a few times. This chain connects TRBV7-9 to TRBJ2-3; D is unresolved. CDR1 and CDR2 (germline): SEHNR, FQNEAQ (reference sequence). CDR3 length: 13 amino acids. Deletions cut 3 bases from V and 4 bases from J, with 8 bases between. In DNA form, the CDR3 reads TGTGCCAGCAGCTTTGAGGTCCCAGATACGCAGTATTTT. Protein sequence: CASSFEVPDTQYF.

This clone is a singleton in its sample. The chain joins TRBV5-1 to TRBJ2-7, with no clear D. V shed 2 bases and J shed 0 bases, with 12 bases lying between them. In germline, CDR1 is SGHRS, CDR2 YFSETQ. The CDR3 covers 15 residues. The CDR3 DNA follows: TGCGCCAGCAGCTTCCACCTCTTCAACTCCTACGAGCAGTACTTC. Its translation is CASSFHLFNSYEQYF.

The chain is built from TRBV19 and TRBJ2-1, with D perhaps being TRBD1 or TRBD2 (5 bases each). The CDR3 spans 16 residues. The V end was cut by 1 base, the J end by 7 bases, with 17 bases between. The V gene's germline CDR1 is LNHDA and CDR2 SQIVND (reference sequence). For the CDR3, the DNA is TGTGCCAGTAGTATAGTGAAGGGAAAGAGGGGAAATGAGCAGTTCTTC. This translates into CASSIVKGKRGNEQFF. Full variable domain (rest looked up from reference TRBV19 and TRBJ2-1): DGGITQSPKYLFRKEGQNVTLSCEQNLNHDAMYWYRQDPGQGLRLIYYSQIVNDFQKGDIAEGYSVSREKKESFPLTVTSAQKNPTAFYLCASSIVKGKRGNEQFFGPGTRLTVL.